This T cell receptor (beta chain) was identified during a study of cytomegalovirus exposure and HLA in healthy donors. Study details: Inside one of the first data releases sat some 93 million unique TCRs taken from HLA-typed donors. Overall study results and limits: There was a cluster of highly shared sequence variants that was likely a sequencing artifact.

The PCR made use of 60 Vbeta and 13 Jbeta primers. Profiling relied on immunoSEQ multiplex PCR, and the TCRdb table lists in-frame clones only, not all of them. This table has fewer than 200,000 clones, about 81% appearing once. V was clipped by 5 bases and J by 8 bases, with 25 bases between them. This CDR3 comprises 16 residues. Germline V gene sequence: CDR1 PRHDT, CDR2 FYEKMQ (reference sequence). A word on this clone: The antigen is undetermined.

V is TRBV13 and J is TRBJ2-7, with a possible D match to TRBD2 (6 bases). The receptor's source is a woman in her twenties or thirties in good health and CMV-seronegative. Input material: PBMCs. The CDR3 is CASSHLSSGESTQQYF. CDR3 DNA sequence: TGTGCCAGCAGCCATCTTAGTTCGGGGGAATCTACGCAGCAGTACTTC. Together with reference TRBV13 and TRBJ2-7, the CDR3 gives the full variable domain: AAGVIQSPRHLIKEKRETATLKCYPIPRHDTVYWYQQGPGQDPQFLISFYEKMQSDKGSIPDRFSAQQFSDYHSELNMSSLELGDSALYFCASSHLSSGESTQQYFGPGTRLTVT.